This paragraph reports one T cell receptor beta chain. Germline V gene data show CDR1 as SGHRS and CDR2 as YFSETQ. This CDR3 spans 14 amino acids. V was pared by 2 bases and J by 2 bases, with 1 base of the junction left unmatched. This entry comes from a study of response to subunit inactivated influenza vaccine. In TCRdb, the RT-PCR reads were re-called with MiXCR into one record per CDR3 protein. The data hold roughly 540,000 distinct CDR3 sequences, with roughly 25% observed a single time. The sample also formed part of further work on T cells expressing NK-cell markers. From that report: For TCR beta, cDNA was produced by 5'RACE template switching with UMIs. Dominant NKG2C+ clonotypes accounted for about 1.0-8% of CD8+ T cells in six donors.

The sequencing used CD4+ T cells sorted from PBMCs, collected roughly 12 days after vaccination. This TCR was sampled from a man in his fifties who received an inactivated influenza vaccine. V gene TRBV5-1 combines with J gene TRBJ2-7; 10 nucleotides align to TRBD2. CDR3 amino acids: CASSFSGGTYEQYF. The CDR3 DNA reads as TGCGCCAGCAGCTTTAGCGGGGGGACCTACGAGCAGTACTTC. The whole variable domain, remainder taken from reference TRBV5-1 and TRBJ2-7, is KAGVTQTPRYLIKTRGQQVTLSCSPISGHRSVSWYQQTPGQGLQFLFEYFSETQRNKGNFPGRFSGRQFSNSRSEMNVSTLELGDSALYLCASSFSGGTYEQYFGPGTRLTVT.